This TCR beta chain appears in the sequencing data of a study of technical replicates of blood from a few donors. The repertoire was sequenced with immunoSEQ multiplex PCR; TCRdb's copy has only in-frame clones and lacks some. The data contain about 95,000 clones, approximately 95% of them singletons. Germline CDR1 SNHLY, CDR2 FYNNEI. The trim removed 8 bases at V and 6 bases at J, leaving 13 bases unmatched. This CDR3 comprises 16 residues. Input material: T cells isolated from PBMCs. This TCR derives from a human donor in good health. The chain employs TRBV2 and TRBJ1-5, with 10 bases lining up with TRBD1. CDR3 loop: CASEPPGQGIGQPQHF. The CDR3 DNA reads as TGTGCCAGCGAACCCCCGGGACAGGGGATAGGTCAGCCCCAGCATTTT.